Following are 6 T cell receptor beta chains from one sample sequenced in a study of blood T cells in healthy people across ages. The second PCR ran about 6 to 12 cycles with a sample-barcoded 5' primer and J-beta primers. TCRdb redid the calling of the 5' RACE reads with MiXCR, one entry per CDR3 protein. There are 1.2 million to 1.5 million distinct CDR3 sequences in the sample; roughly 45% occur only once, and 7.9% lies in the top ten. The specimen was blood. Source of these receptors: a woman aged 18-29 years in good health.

CDR3 sequence: CASSAIFSPYEQYF. CDR3 in DNA: TGTGCCAGCAGTGCCATCTTTAGCCCCTACGAGCAGTACTTC. V is TRBV25-1 and J is TRBJ2-7; D ambiguous. Trimming took 4 bases from V and 2 from J, leaving 12 bases between them. This CDR3 is built from 14 residues. Per germline, CDR1 MGHDK and CDR2 SYGVNS.

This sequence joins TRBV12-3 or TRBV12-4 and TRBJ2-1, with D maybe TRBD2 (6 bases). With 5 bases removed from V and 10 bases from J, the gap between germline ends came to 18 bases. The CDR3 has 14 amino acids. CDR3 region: CASSPLAPGKEQFF. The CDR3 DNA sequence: TGTGCCAGCAGTCCACTAGCTCCCGGGAAGGAGCAGTTCTTC.

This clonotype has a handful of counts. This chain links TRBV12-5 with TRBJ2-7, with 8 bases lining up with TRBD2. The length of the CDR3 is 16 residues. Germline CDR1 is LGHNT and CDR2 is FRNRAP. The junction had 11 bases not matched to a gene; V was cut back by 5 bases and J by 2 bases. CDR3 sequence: CASGLVSGGPAYEQYF. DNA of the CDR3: TGTGCTAGTGGTCTAGTATCGGGAGGGCCGGCCTACGAGCAGTACTTC.

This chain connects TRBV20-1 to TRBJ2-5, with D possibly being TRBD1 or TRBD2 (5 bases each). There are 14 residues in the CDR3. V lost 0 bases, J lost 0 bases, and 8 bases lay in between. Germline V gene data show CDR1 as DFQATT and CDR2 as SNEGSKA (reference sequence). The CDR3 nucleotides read TGCAGTGCTAGAGATGGGGGACACCAAGAGACCCAGTACTTC. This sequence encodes CSARDGGHQETQYF.

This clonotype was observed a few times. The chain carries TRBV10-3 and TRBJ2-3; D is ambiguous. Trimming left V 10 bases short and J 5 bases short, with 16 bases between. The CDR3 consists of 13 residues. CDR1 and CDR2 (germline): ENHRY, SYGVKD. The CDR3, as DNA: TGTGCCACAACCTATACACCGGGAGATACGCAGTATTTT. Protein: CATTYTPGDTQYF.

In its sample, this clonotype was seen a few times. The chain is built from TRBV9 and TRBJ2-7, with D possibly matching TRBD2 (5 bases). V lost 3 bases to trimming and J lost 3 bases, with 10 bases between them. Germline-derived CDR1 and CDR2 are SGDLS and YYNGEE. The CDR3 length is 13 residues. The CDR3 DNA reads TGTGCCAGCAGCGGGGGAGCCCTCTACGAGCAGTACTTC. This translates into CASSGGALYEQYF.